This T cell receptor (beta chain) stems from a study of T cell repertoires in cytomegalovirus infection. Points from the study as a whole: Predominance within the ex vivo response was attributable to HLA-C-restricted CMV-specific TCR beta clonotypes. Based on cumulative public TCR beta family frequency, carriers of CMV plus the relevant HLA were identified.

As regards this clonotype: Its antigen is unidentified.

This CDR3 is 16 amino acids long. The germline V and J ends were trimmed by 0 bases and 0 bases, with 12 bases remaining between them. Germline V CDR1 and CDR2: MGHRA, YSYEKL. A single record per CDR3 protein comes from TCRdb applying MiXCR to the reads. The data contain around 710,000 distinct CDR3 sequences, approximately 32% of them seen just once; the ten biggest clones take up roughly 13%. The rearrangement links TRBV4-1 to TRBJ2-7; no clear D gene. This material consisted of cultured CD8+ T cells from PBMCs, taken from culture after CMV antigen stimulation. This clonotype was obtained from a human donor in good health (CMV status not recorded). Some clones in this sample may be carry-over from other donors' samples. CDR3 region: CASSQEMATPSYEQYF. The CDR3 DNA reads TGCGCCAGCAGCCAAGAGATGGCCACCCCCTCCTACGAGCAGTACTTC.